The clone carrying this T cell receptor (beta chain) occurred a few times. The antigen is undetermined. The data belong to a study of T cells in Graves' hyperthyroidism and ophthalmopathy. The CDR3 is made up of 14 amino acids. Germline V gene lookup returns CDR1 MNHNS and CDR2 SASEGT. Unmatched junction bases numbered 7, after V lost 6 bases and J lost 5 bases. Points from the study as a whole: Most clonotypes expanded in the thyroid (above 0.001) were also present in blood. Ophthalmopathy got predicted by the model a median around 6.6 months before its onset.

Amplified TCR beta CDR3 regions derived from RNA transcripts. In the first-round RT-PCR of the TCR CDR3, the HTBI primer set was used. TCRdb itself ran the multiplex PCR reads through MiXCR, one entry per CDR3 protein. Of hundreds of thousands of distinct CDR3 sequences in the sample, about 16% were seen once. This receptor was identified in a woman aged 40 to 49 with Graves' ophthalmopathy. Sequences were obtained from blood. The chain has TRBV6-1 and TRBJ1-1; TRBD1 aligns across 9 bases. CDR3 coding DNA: TGTGCCAGCAGGGTACAGGGGGCGTTTACTGAAGCTTTCTTT. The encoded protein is CASRVQGAFTEAFF.